This TCR beta chain was sequenced for a study of CD8 T cells in ankylosing spondylitis. Findings and caveats of the study: Disease-linked clones were reportedly significantly enriched in matched ankylosing spondylitis synovial fluid. Apparently characteristic of ankylosing spondylitis blood was a TCR beta motif (under ten highly homologous variants).

CDR1 DFQATT and CDR2 SNEGSKA come from the germline V gene (reference sequence). V shed 5 bases and J 7 bases; nucleotides not matched to a gene: 9. This CDR3 is 14 amino acids long. Each TCR beta library was made by quantitative 5'-RACE that incorporated molecular barcodes. TCRdb passed the 5' RACE reads through MiXCR, listing each CDR3 protein once. The sample has approximately 150,000 distinct CDR3 sequences, around a third seen once. In its sample, this clonotype was seen many times. The antigen is undetermined. This sequence joins TRBV20-1 and TRBJ2-2; TRBD1 matches 8 bases. The origin of this receptor is a male donor with ankylosing spondylitis. The sequencing sample was made of synovial fluid, either unsorted or a sorted T cell fraction (not recorded which). This CDR3 reads CSAPWTGFDGELFF. The CDR3 DNA follows: TGCAGTGCTCCCTGGACAGGGTTTGACGGGGAGCTGTTTTTT.